This record covers a single TCR beta chain. The antigen it binds to is not known. No quality values exist for individual bases; no much larger clone is one base distant. The V and J ends are trimmed by 6 bases and 7 bases, leaving 16 bases between them. The CDR3 spans 14 residues, from the cysteine through the phenylalanine. The sequence is cut down to CDR3 DNA, 42 bases in frame from base 1. Looking up the germline V gene yields CDR1 SGHRS and CDR2 YFSETQ. Whole blood was collected in K2EDTA tubes by collaborating institutions according to the institutions' own protocols. For TCRbeta analysis, collaborator samples were shipped as frozen whole blood, as isolated PBMCs, or as DNA extracted from either sample type. The sample is drawn from a study of blood T cell repertoires in COVID-19 (TCRdb year 2020). In terms of the full investigation: The collaborator samples originated in the United States, Italy and Spain and spanned the acute and convalescent phases of COVID-19. Where available, HLA class I and class II types were taken from metadata supplied by the sample provider and were not determined by assay-based typing. Samples were obtained from the ongoing ImmuneRACE study (first 160 participants) and from 1,000 to 1,500 subjects provided by 6 global collaborators. Subjects who had been exposed to COVID-19, were actively infected with it, or had recovered from it provided the deeply sampled blood TCRbeta repertoires that made up the dataset. The prospective study material was composed of cDNA or gDNA derived from T cells, B-cell-depleted T cells, or PBMCs. The repertoires were made available in a free public database intended to serve as a resource for research on the immune response to SARS-CoV-2. Sample metadata almost always included a de-identified subject ID, COVID-19 status, age in years and sex.

Here is what the overall study found, with its caveats: Clinical and demographic metadata were provided uncurated, with the amount varying by source and participant.

The immunoSEQ Assay, a bias-controlled multiplex PCR, was used to amplify TCRbeta CDR3 regions from genomic DNA. Per the source publication's procedure: The number of nucleated cells in each sample was estimated by amplification of reference gene primers within the assay. To quantify the absolute abundance of each unique TCRbeta CDR3 rearrangement, sequence reads were collapsed and filtered. For each sample, productive Simpson clonality was calculated as the square root of Simpson's diversity index across productive rearrangements. TCRdb provides this immuneACCESS table in a form limited to in-frame rearrangements. Some clones are lacking; in checked studies, under half of them reflect an unresolved V gene, and why the rest are absent is not known. V and J calls and clone size are as listed in that table; D and trimming were resolved from the DNA. For this sample the table gives tens of thousands of clones, of which about 90% were detected only once. Around 4.8% of the sample goes to the ten largest clones.

The sequence came from an elderly woman with acute or convalescent COVID-19. Sequenced: peripheral blood. The chain was built from TRBV5-1 and TRBJ1-4; the D gene is perhaps TRBD1, on 6 matching bases. The nucleotide sequence is given as TGCGCCAGCAAACGGGACAATCGGGGTGAAAAACTGTTTTTT. This translates into CASKRDNRGEKLFF.